What follows is one T cell receptor (beta chain) and its context. What it binds is unknown. Possible read error: a much larger clone is one base away. This sample stems from a study of T cells in Graves' hyperthyroidism and ophthalmopathy. General study findings and limits: Most thyroid-expanded clonotypes above 0.001 were also found in blood. Ophthalmopathy cases were set apart from stable hyperthyroidism by a 13 V-J model.

Patients between 18 and 65 years old had hyperthyroidism, newly diagnosed and lasting under 2 months. Uncontrolled infection, other autoimmune disease, pregnancy or lactation excluded patients. Researchers took RNA transcripts and amplified the TCR beta CDR3 regions from them. First-round RT-PCR targeting the TCR CDR3 was performed with the HTBI primer set. TCRdb called the multiplex PCR reads again in MiXCR, with one record for every CDR3 protein. The data contain approximately 270,000 distinct CDR3 sequences, just over 14% of them seen just once; the ten biggest clones take up 10% to 15%. Sequencing was carried out using blood. This clonotype originated in a woman aged 40 to 50 with Graves' hyperthyroidism that later progressed to Graves' ophthalmopathy.

In nucleotides, the CDR3 is TGTGCCAGCAGCCTCCGACAGGGAATGAACATTGAAGCTTTCTTT. It encodes CASSLRQGMNIEAFF. The V gene is TRBV5-4, the J gene TRBJ1-1, with 7 bases fitting TRBD1. The CDR3 runs 15 residues. Germline V gene lookup returns CDR1 SGHNT and CDR2 YYREEE (reference sequence).